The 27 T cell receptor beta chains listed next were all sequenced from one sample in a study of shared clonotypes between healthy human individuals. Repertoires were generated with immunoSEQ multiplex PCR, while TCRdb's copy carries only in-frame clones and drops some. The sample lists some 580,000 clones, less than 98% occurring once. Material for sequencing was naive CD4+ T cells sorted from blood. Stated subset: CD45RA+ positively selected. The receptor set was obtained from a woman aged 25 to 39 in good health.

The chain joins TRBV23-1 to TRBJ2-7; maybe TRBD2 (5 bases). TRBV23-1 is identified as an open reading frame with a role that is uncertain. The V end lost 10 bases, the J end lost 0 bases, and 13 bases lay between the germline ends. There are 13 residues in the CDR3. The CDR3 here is CAKRLPYSYEQYF. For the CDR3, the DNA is TGCGCCAAACGACTACCTTACTCCTACGAGCAGTACTTC.

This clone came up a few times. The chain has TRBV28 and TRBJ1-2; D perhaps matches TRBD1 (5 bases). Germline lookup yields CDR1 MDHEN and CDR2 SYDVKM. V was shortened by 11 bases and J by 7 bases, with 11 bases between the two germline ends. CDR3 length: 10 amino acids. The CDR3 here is CASWGFGYTF. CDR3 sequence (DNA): TGTGCCTCGTGGGGGTTTGGCTACACCTTC.

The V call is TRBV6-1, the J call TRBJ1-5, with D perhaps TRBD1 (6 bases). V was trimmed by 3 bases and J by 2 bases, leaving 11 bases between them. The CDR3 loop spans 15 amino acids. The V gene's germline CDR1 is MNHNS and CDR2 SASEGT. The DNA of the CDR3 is TGTGCCAGCAGTGAGGAGTACAGGGGCAATCAGCCCCAGCATTTT. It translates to CASSEEYRGNQPQHF.

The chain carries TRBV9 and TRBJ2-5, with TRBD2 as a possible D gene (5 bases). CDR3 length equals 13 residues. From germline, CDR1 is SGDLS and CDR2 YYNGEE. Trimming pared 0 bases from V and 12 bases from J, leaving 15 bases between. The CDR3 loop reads CASSVGGEDSKYF. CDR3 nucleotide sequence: TGTGCCAGCAGCGTAGGGGGTGAGGACTCTAAGTACTTC.

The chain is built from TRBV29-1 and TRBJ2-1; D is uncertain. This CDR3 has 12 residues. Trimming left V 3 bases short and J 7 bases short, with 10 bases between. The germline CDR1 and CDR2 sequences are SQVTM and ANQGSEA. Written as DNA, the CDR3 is TGCAGCGTTGATAACGGCGCAAATGAGCAGTTCTTC. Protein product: CSVDNGANEQFF.

CDR3 DNA: TGTGCCAGTCATGGGACAGTGAACACTGAAGCTTTCTTT. As protein: CASHGTVNTEAFF. The rearrangement joins TRBV28 to TRBJ1-1; 7 bases are a match to TRBD1. The germline V gene encodes CDR1 MDHEN and CDR2 SYDVKM. The CDR3 spans 13 residues. J was trimmed by 0 bases and V by 9 bases; bases with no gene match: 4. Complete variable domain (other parts from reference TRBV28 and TRBJ1-1): DVKVTQSSRYLVKRTGEKVFLECVQDMDHENMFWYRQDPGLGLRLIYFSYDVKMKEKGDIPEGYSVSREKKERFSLILESASTNQTSMYLCASHGTVNTEAFFGQGTRLTVV.

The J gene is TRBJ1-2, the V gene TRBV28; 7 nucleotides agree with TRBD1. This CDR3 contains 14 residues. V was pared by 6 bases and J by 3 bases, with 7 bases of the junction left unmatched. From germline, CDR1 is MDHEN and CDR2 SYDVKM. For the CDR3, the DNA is TGTGCCAGCAGCCCTGGGACAGAGCACTATGGCTACACCTTC. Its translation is CASSPGTEHYGYTF.

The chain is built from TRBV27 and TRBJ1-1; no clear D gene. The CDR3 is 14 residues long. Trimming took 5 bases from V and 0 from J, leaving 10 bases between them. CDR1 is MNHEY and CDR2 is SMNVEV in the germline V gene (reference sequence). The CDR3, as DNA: TGTGCCAGCAGTCCGAGGAGGTTGAACACTGAAGCTTTCTTT. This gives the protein CASSPRRLNTEAFF.

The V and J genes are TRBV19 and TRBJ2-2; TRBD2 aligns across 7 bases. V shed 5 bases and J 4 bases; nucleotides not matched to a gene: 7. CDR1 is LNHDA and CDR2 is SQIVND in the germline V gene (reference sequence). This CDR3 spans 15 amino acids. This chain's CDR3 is CASSLGGTGTGELFF. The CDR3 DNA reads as TGTGCCAGTAGTCTGGGGGGGACGGGCACCGGGGAGCTGTTTTTT.

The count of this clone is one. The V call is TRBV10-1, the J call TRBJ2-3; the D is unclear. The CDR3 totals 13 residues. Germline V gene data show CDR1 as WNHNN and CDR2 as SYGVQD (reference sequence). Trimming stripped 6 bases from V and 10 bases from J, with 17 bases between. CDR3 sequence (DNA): TGCGCCAGCAGAGTCGATACCCGCGGCGCGCAGTATTTT. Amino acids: CASRVDTRGAQYF.

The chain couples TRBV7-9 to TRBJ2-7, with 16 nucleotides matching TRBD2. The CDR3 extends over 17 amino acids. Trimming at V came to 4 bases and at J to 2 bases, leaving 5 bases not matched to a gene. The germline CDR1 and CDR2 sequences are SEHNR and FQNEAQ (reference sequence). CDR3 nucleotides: TGTGCCAGCAGCTACCCCGGGACTAGCGGGAGGGCCTACGAGCAGTACTTC. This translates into CASSYPGTSGRAYEQYF. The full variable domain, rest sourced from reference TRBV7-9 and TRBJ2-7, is DTGVSQNPRHKITKRGQNVTFRCDPISEHNRLYWYRQTLGQGPEFLTYFQNEAQLEKSRLLSDRFSAERPKGSFSTLEIQRTEQGDSAMYLCASSYPGTSGRAYEQYFGPGTRLTVT.

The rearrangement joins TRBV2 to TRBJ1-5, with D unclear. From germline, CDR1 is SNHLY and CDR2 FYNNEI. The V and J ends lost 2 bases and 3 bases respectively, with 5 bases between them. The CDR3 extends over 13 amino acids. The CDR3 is CASSEQFNQPQHF. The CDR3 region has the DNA TGTGCCAGCAGTGAACAATTCAATCAGCCCCAGCATTTT.

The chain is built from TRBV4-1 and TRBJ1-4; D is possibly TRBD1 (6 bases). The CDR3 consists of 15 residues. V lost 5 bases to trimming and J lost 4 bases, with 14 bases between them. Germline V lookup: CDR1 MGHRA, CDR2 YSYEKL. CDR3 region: CASSYGQRHNEKLFF. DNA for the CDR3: TGCGCCAGCAGCTATGGACAGAGGCATAATGAAAAACTGTTTTTT.

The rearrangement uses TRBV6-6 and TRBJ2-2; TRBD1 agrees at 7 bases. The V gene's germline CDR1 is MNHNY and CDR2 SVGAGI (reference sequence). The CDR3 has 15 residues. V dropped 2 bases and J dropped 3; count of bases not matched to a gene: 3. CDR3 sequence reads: CASSYGQGDTGELFF. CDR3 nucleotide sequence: TGTGCCAGCAGTTACGGTCAGGGGGACACCGGGGAGCTGTTTTTT.

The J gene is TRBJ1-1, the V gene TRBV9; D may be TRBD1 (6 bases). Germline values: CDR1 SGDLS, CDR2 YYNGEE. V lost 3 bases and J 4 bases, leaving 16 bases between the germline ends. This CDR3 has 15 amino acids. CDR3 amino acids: CASSDRRGASTEAFF. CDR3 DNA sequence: TGTGCCAGCAGCGATAGGCGGGGGGCGAGCACTGAAGCTTTCTTT. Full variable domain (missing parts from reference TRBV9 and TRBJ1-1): DSGVTQTPKHLITATGQRVTLRCSPRSGDLSVYWYQQSLDQGLQFLIQYYNGEERAKGNILERFSAQQFPDLHSELNLSSLELGDSALYFCASSDRRGASTEAFFGQGTRLTVV.

CDR3: CASSPTTGGYEQYF. The DNA for the CDR3 is TGTGCCAGCAGTCCAACTACAGGGGGCTACGAGCAGTACTTC. The genes are TRBV6-1 and TRBJ2-7, with TRBD1 identical over 8 bases. Germline V gives CDR1 MNHNS, CDR2 SASEGT. The CDR3 sequence is 14 residues long. V lost 5 bases, J lost 3 bases, and 6 bases stayed unmatched.

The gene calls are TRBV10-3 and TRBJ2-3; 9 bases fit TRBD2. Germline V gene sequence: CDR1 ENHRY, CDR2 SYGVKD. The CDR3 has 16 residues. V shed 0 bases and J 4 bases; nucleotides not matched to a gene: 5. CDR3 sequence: CAISESGLASADTQYF. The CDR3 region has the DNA TGTGCCATCAGTGAGTCGGGACTAGCATCCGCAGATACGCAGTATTTT.

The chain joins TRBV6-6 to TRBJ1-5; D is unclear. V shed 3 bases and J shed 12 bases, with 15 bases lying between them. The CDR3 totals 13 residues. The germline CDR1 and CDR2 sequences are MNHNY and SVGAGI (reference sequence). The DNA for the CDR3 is TGTGCCAGCAGTTATCGGGTGGCGCAGGACCAGCATTTT. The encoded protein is CASSYRVAQDQHF.

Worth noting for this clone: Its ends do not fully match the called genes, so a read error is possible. CDR3 coding DNA: TGTGCCAGCAGCTTATTAGTCACTAGCGGGACCCAAGAGACCCAGTACTTC. This codes for CASSLLVTSGTQETQYF. V is TRBV28 and J is TRBJ2-5, with 10 positions matching TRBD2. This CDR3 is built from 17 residues. Germline assignment: CDR1 MDHEN and CDR2 SYDVKM.

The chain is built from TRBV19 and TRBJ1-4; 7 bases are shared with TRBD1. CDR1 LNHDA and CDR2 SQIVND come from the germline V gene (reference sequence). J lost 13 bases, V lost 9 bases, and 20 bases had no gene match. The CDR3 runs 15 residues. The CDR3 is CARVKEKTGTPGLFF. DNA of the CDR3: TGTGCCAGAGTAAAAGAAAAGACAGGGACCCCGGGACTGTTTTTT.

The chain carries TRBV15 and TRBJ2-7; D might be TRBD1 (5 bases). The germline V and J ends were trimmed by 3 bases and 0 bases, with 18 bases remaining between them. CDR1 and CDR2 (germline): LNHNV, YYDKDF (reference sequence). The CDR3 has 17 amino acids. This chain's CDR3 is CATSRAFRQLSSYEQYF. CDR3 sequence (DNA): TGTGCCACCAGCAGGGCGTTTCGACAGTTGAGCTCCTACGAGCAGTACTTC. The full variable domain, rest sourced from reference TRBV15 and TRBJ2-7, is DAMVIQNPRYQVTQFGKPVTLSCSQTLNHNVMYWYQQKSSQAPKLLFHYYDKDFNNEADTPDNFQSRRPNTSFCFLDIRSPGLGDTAMYLCATSRAFRQLSSYEQYFGPGTRLTVT.

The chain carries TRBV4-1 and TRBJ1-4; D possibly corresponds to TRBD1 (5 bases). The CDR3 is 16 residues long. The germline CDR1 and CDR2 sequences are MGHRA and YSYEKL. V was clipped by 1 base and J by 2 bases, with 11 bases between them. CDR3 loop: CASSQAPWGTNEKLFF. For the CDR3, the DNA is TGCGCCAGCAGCCAAGCCCCATGGGGGACTAATGAAAAACTGTTTTTT.

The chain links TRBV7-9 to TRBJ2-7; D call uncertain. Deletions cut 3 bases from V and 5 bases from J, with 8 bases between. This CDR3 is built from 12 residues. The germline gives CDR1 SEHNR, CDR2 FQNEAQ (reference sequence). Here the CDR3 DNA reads TGTGCCAGCAGCTTGGGGTGGGACGAGCAGTACTTC. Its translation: CASSLGWDEQYF.

CDR3 loop: CASSLTPDRGVHGYTF. CDR3 coding DNA: TGTGCCAGCAGCTTAACTCCGGACAGGGGGGTACATGGCTACACCTTC. V is TRBV7-3 and J is TRBJ1-2, with 10 bases fitting TRBD1. Germline CDR1 and CDR2: SGHTA and FQGTGA. The CDR3 is made up of 16 amino acids. The trim removed 0 bases at V and 6 bases at J, leaving 7 bases unmatched.

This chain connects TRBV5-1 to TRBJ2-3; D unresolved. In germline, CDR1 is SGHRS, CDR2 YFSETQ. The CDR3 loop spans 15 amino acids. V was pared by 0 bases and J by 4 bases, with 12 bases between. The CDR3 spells CASSLAGVISDTQYF. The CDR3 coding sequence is TGCGCCAGCAGCTTGGCTGGGGTAATATCAGATACGCAGTATTTT.

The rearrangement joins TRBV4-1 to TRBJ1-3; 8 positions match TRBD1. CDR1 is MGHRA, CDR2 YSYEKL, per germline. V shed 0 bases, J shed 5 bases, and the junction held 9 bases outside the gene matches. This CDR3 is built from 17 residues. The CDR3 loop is CASSQDGLQGARNTIYF. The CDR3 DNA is TGCGCCAGCAGCCAAGATGGACTGCAGGGGGCGCGAAACACCATATATTTT.

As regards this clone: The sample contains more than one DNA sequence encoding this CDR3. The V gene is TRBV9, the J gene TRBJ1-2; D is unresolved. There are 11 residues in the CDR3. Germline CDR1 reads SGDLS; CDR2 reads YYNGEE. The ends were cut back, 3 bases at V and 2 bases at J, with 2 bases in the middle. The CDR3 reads CASSANYGYTF. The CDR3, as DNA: TGTGCCAGCAGCGCCAACTATGGCTACACCTTC.